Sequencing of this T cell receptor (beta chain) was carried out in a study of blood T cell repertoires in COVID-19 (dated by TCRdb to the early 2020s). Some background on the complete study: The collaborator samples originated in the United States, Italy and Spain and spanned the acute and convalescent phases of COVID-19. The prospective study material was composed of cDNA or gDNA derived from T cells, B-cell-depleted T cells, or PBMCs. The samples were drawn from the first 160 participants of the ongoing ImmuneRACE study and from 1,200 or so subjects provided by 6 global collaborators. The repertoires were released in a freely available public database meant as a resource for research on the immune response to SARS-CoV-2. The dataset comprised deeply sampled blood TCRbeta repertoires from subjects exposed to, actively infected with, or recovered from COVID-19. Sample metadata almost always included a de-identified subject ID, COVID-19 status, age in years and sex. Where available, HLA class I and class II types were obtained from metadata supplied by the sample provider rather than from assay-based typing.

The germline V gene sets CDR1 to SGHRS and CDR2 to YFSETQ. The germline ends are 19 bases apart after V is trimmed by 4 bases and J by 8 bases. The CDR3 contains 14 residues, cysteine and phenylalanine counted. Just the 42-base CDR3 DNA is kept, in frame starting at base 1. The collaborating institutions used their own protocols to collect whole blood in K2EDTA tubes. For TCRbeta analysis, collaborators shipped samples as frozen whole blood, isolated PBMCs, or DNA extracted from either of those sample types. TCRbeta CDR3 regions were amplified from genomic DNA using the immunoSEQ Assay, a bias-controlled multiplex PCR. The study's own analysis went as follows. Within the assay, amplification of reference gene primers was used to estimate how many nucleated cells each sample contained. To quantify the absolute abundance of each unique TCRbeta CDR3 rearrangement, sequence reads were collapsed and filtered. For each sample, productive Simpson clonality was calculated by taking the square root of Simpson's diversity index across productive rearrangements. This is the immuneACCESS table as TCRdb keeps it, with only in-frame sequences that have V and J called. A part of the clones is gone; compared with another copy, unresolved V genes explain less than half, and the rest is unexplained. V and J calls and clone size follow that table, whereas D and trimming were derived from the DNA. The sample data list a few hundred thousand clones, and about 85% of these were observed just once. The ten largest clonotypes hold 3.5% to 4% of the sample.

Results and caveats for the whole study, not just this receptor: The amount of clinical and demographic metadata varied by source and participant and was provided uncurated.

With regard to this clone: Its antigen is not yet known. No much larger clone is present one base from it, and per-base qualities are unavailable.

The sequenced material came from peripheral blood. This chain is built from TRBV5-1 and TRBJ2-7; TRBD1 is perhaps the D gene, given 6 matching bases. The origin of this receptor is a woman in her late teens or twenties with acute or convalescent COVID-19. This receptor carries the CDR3 CASSGGDTHSKQYF. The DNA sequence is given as TGCGCCAGCAGCGGTGGGGACACCCATTCCAAGCAGTACTTC.